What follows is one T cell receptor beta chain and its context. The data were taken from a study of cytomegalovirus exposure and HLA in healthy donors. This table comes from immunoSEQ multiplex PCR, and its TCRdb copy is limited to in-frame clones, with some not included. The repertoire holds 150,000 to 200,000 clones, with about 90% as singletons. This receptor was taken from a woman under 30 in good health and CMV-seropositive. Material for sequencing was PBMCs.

CDR3 sequence (DNA): TGTGCCAGCAGTCCCGGACAGGGGAGCGGCTACACCTTC. It is translated as CASSPGQGSGYTF. This rearrangement joins TRBV27 to TRBJ1-2; 9 nucleotides agree with TRBD1. CDR1 and CDR2 (germline): MNHEY, SMNVEV (reference sequence). With 5 bases clipped from V and 8 bases from J, the junction kept 6 bases outside the gene matches. This CDR3 spans 13 amino acids.